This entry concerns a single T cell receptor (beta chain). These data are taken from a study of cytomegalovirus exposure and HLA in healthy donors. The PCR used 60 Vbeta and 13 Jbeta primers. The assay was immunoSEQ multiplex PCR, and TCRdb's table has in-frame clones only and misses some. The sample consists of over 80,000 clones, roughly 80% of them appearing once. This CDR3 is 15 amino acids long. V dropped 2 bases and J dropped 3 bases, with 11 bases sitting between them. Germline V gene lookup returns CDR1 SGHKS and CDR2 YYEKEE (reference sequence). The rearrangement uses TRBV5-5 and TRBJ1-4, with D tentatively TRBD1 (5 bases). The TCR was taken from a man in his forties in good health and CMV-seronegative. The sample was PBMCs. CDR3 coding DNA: TGTGCCAGCAGCTTAACGGGGGAAGCTAATGAAAAACTGTTTTTT. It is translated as CASSLTGEANEKLFF.